This is a list of T cell receptor beta chains from one sample in a study of cytomegalovirus exposure and HLA in healthy donors. Sequencing was performed with immunoSEQ multiplex PCR; in TCRdb, only in-frame clones are kept and a portion is missing. The table lists under 150,000 clones, over 65% of them singletons. The sample was PBMCs. Source of these receptors: a woman aged 25 to 45 in good health and CMV-seropositive. CDR3s include the opening cysteine and the closing phenylalanine or tryptophan. The D gene is left open where the match is weak. Clone size is stated in some rows and not others, as once, few, many or a class when expanded.

>TRBD2|TRBJ2-3|-|TRBV7-2
TGTGCCAGCAGCTTAATGGTTAGCGGGGGATCAGATACGCAGTATTTT
CASSLMVSGGSDTQYF
>-|TRBJ2-7|-|TRBV11-2
TGTGCCAGCAGCTTACACGTCGGCTACGAGCAGTACTTC
CASSLHVGYEQYF
>TRBD2|TRBJ2-3|-|TRBV5-1
TGCGCCAGCAGCTTGACCTTGGGCGGGGGGGGTGATACGCAGTATTTT
CASSLTLGGGGDTQYF
>-|TRBJ1-1|-|TRBV30
TGTGCCCCCACGTGGTGGAGCACTGAAGCTTTCTTT
CAPTWWSTEAFF
>-|TRBJ2-6|-|TRBV5-6
TGTGCCAGCAGCTCCCTGTGGGCCAACGTCCTGACTTTC
CASSSLWANVLTF
>-|TRBJ2-3|few|TRBV7-9
TGTGCCAGCAGCTTAGTTATTAGAGATACGCAGTATTTT
CASSLVIRDTQYF
>-|TRBJ2-7|-|TRBV10-3
TGTGCCATCAGCGGGGTGGGCCTCCCCAACGAGCAGTACTTC
CAISGVGLPNEQYF
>-|TRBJ1-2|few|TRBV4-3
TGCGCCAGCAGCCAAGATCTGGGCAGATATAACTATGGCTACACCTTC
CASSQDLGRYNYGYTF
>-|TRBJ1-4|-|TRBV29-1
TGCAGCGTTGAGCAGGGAAGGACTAATGAAAAACTGTTTTTT
CSVEQGRTNEKLFF
>TRBD2|TRBJ2-1|-|TRBV2
TGTGCCAGCTCCGTTGGGGGGGCCTACAATGAGCAGTTCTTC
CASSVGGAYNEQFF
>-|TRBJ1-2|few|TRBV5-6
TGTGCCAGCAGCTTGATAGGATCCAGGTATGGCTACACCTTC
CASSLIGSRYGYTF
>TRBD2|TRBJ2-7|once|TRBV7-2
TGTGCCAGCAGCCATAGCGGGGGGACCGGGGAGCAGTACTTC
CASSHSGGTGEQYF
>TRBD1|TRBJ2-5|-|TRBV6-1
TGTGCCAGCAGTGCCCTCGGGACAGCTCAAGAGACCCAGTACTTC
CASSALGTAQETQYF
>-|TRBJ2-5|-|TRBV13
TGTGCCAGCAGCTTTGACAGGTCCCAAGAGACCCAGTACTTC
CASSFDRSQETQYF
>-|TRBJ1-1|-|TRBV6-1
TGTGCCAGCAGTGTAGCAGGGGAGGCACAAGCTTTCTTT
CASSVAGEAQAFF
>TRBD1|TRBJ2-3|-|TRBV4-1
TGCGCCAGCAGCCAAGAGGGACAGGGGGTAACAGATACGCAGTATTTT
CASSQEGQGVTDTQYF
>TRBD1|TRBJ2-2|-|TRBV2
TGTGCCAGCAAAATTCGGACAGGGGAAGAAACCGGGGAGCTGTTTTTT
CASKIRTGEETGELFF
>TRBD1|TRBJ2-3|-|TRBV28
TGTGCCAGCAGTTCGACAGGGAAGGCCGATACGCAGTATTTT
CASSSTGKADTQYF
>TRBD2|TRBJ2-5|-|TRBV4-2
TGTGCCAGCAGCCAAGACGTTGCGGCGGGGGGGCGAGAGACCCAGTACTTC
CASSQDVAAGGRETQYF
>-|TRBJ2-4|-|TRBV7-9
TGTGCCAGCACCAACAGTGTGACCAAAAACATTCAGTACTTC
CASTNSVTKNIQYF
>-|TRBJ1-2|-|TRBV5-1
TGCGCCAGCAGCGAAGGGTCGGGATACTATGGCTACACCTTC
CASSEGSGYYGYTF
>-|TRBJ2-1|once|TRBV6-1
TGTGCCAGCAGTGAAGCGGGGGGCTACAATGAGCAGTTCTTC
CASSEAGGYNEQFF
>TRBD1|TRBJ1-5|-|TRBV28
TGTGCCAGCAGTTTGACAGGGAGCAATCAGCCCCAGCATTTT
CASSLTGSNQPQHF
>-|TRBJ1-3|-|TRBV28
TGTGCCAGCAGTCTAAAACCCGGGGGGCTCGGAAACACCATATATTTT
CASSLKPGGLGNTIYF
>TRBD2|TRBJ2-5|-|TRBV28
TGTGCCAGCACCTCCGGACTAGCGGGGGCCTTGTACCAAGAGACCCAGTACTTC
CASTSGLAGALYQETQYF